The 13 T cell receptor beta chains below were found in one sample sequenced in a study of blood T cell repertoires in COVID-19. TCRdb's copy holds only in-frame clones and misses some; the assay was immunoSEQ multiplex PCR. This table holds 150,000 to 200,000 clones, about nine tenths found once. Sequencing was done on a sample of peripheral blood. The receptor set was obtained from a man aged 45 to 65 with acute or convalescent COVID-19.

The V call is TRBV7-2, the J call TRBJ2-7, with D uncertain. The CDR3 loop spans 14 amino acids. Germline assignment: CDR1 SGHTA and CDR2 FQGNSA. Trimming removed 5 bases at V and 6 bases at J, with 17 bases between. The CDR3 reads CASSPVNVLGEQYF. CDR3 in DNA: TGTGCCAGCAGCCCTGTCAACGTTCTAGGCGAGCAGTACTTC. The full variable domain, in which reference TRBV7-2 and TRBJ2-7 provide the parts outside the CDR3, is GAGVSQSPSNKVTEKGKDVELRCDPISGHTALYWYRQSLGQGLEFLIYFQGNSAPDKSGLPSDRFSAERTGGSVSTLTIQRTQQEDSAVYLCASSPVNVLGEQYFGPGTRLTVT.

The chain has TRBV7-9 and TRBJ1-1; perhaps TRBD1 as D (5 bases). Germline V CDR1 and CDR2: SEHNR, FQNEAQ (reference sequence). CDR3 length equals 15 residues. V was cut by 5 bases and J by 1 base, with 14 bases left in between. CDR3 DNA sequence: TGTGCCAGCAGCACAATGGACACCGAGAACACTGAAGCTTTCTTT. It yields the protein CASSTMDTENTEAFF.

The chain links TRBV7-9 to TRBJ1-4; D not resolved. The CDR3 spans 14 residues. Trimming pared 5 bases from V and 3 bases from J, leaving 10 bases between. CDR1 is SEHNR and CDR2 is FQNEAQ in the germline V gene (reference sequence). The CDR3 DNA reads TGTGCCAGCAGCCCGACTCCTTCTAATGAAAAACTGTTTTTT. Protein product: CASSPTPSNEKLFF.

The genes are TRBV5-1 and TRBJ2-3; no firm D call. Between the trimmed V and J ends, which lost 4 bases and 2 bases, there was a span of 8 bases. Germline loops: CDR1 SGHRS, CDR2 YFSETQ. This CDR3 spans 13 amino acids. In DNA, the CDR3 is TGCGCCAGCAGCGCTACCGCCACAGATACGCAGTATTTT. Its translation is CASSATATDTQYF.

The gene calls are TRBV24-1 and TRBJ2-3; no clear D gene. This CDR3 comprises 11 residues. Germline V gene data show CDR1 as KGHDR and CDR2 as SFDVKD. The ends were cut back, 6 bases at V and 3 bases at J, with 3 bases in the middle. CDR3 nucleotide sequence: TGTGCCACCAGTCAAACAGATACGCAGTATTTT. Amino acids: CATSQTDTQYF.

The V call is TRBV28, the J call TRBJ2-1; 15 nucleotides match TRBD2. V lost 6 bases, J lost 8 bases, and 14 bases stayed unmatched. The germline V gene encodes CDR1 MDHEN and CDR2 SYDVKM. The CDR3 spans 18 residues. CDR3 DNA: TGTGCCAGCAGCGGACTAGCGGGAGGGCCCCATCGGGGATATGAGCAGTTCTTC. This gives the protein CASSGLAGGPHRGYEQFF.

The chain is built from TRBV5-1 and TRBJ1-1, with a weak D call TRBD1 (6 bases). V was shortened by 0 bases and J by 10 bases, with 13 bases between the two germline ends. Looked up from germline, CDR1 is SGHRS and CDR2 is YFSETQ. The length of the CDR3 is 13 residues. CDR3 nucleotides: TGCGCCAGCAGCTTGGACAGGGAAGGCGTAGCTTTCTTT. This gives the protein CASSLDREGVAFF.

The V call is TRBV6-5, the J call TRBJ2-1; D is perhaps TRBD2 (5 bases). The length of the CDR3 is 16 residues. Trimming took off 4 bases at V and 7 bases at J, with 20 bases between the two ends. Germline V gives CDR1 MNHEY, CDR2 SVGAGI. As DNA, the CDR3 is TGTGCCAGCAGTTCCCTAGGTCCCACAAGGAGGAATGAGCAGTTCTTC. Protein product: CASSSLGPTRRNEQFF.

The chain combines TRBV10-1 with TRBJ2-1, with D tentatively TRBD1 (5 bases). CDR3 length equals 14 residues. From germline, CDR1 is WNHNN and CDR2 SYGVQD (reference sequence). The ends were cut back, 6 bases at V and 1 base at J, with 10 bases in the middle. This chain's CDR3 is CASSQGGSYNEQFF. The CDR3 nucleotides read TGCGCCAGCAGCCAGGGTGGATCCTACAATGAGCAGTTCTTC.

The chain couples TRBV6-5 to TRBJ2-3; a possible D gene is TRBD2 (6 bases). Trimming took 6 bases from V and 3 from J, leaving 10 bases between them. Germline V gives CDR1 MNHEY, CDR2 SVGAGI. The CDR3 loop spans 13 amino acids. The CDR3 loop reads CASSLGRTDTQYF. The CDR3 DNA reads as TGTGCCAGCAGCCTGGGGAGGACAGATACGCAGTATTTT.

V is TRBV29-1 and J is TRBJ2-3, with 10 nucleotides matching TRBD2. The CDR3 totals 14 residues. Germline-derived CDR1 and CDR2 are SQVTM and ANQGSEA. J lost 4 bases, V lost 6 bases, and 7 bases had no gene match. The CDR3 DNA reads as TGCAGCGTCGGACTAGCGGCTGGATCAGATACGCAGTATTTT. Translating it yields CSVGLAAGSDTQYF.

The gene calls are TRBV19 and TRBJ2-7; TRBD1 agrees at 7 bases. The V segment lost 4 bases and the J segment 2 bases; nucleotides outside the gene matches: 5. This CDR3 contains 14 residues. Germline CDR1 reads LNHDA; CDR2 reads SQIVND (reference sequence). In nucleotides, the CDR3 is TGTGCCAGTAGTACAAAGGGGGCGGCCTACGAGCAGTACTTC. Encoded protein: CASSTKGAAYEQYF.

The chain carries TRBV28 and TRBJ2-7; a weak D match, TRBD2 (7 bases). Trimming left V 5 bases short and J 5 bases short, with 22 bases between. CDR3 length: 16 residues. Germline lookup yields CDR1 MDHEN and CDR2 SYDVKM. CDR3 protein: CASSPAGVGGRDEQYF. CDR3 bases: TGTGCCAGCAGTCCCGCCGGGGTCGGGGGGCGCGACGAGCAGTACTTC.